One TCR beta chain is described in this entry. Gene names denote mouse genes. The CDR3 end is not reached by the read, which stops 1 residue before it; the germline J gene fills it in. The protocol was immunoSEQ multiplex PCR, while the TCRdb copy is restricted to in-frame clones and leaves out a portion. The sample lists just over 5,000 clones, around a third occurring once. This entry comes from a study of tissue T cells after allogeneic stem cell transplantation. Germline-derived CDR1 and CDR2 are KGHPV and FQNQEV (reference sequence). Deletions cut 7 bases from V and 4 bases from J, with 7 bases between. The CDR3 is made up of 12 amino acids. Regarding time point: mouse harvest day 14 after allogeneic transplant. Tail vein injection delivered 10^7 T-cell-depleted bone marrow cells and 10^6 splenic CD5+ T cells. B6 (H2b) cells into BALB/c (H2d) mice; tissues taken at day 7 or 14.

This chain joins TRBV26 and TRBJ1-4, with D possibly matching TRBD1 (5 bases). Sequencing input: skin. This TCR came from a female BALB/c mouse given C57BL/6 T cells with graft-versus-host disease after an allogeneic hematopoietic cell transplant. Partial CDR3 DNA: TGTGCCAGCAAGACAGACAACGAAAGATTATTT. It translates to CASKTDNERLF. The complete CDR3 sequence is CASKTDNERLFF.